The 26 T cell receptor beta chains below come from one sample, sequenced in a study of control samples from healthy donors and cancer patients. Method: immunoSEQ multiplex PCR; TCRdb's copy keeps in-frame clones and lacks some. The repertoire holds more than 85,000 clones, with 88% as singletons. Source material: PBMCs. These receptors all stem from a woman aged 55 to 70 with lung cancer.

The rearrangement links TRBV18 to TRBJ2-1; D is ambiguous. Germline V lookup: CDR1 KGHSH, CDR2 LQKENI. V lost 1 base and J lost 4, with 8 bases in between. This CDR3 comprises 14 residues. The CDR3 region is CASSPRQDYNEQFF. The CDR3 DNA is TGTGCCAGCTCACCACGGCAAGATTACAATGAGCAGTTCTTC.

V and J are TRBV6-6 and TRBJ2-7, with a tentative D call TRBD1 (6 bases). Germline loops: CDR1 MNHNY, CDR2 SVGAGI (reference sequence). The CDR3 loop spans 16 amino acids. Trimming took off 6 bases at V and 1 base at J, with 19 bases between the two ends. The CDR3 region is CASRHRDKPSSYEQYF. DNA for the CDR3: TGTGCCAGCAGGCACCGGGACAAACCATCTTCCTACGAGCAGTACTTC.

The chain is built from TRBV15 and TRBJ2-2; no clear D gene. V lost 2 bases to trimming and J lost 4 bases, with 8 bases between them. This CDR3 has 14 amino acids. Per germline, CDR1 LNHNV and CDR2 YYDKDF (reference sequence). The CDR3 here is CATSRNPGTGELFF. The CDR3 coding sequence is TGTGCCACCAGCAGAAATCCAGGCACCGGGGAGCTGTTTTTT.

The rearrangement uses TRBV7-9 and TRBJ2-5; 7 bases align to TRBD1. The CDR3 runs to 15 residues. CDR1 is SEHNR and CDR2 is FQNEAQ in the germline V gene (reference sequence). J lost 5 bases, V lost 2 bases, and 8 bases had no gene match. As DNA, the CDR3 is TGTGCCAGCAGCTTACCGAAGGGGGCAGGGGAGACCCAGTACTTC. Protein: CASSLPKGAGETQYF.

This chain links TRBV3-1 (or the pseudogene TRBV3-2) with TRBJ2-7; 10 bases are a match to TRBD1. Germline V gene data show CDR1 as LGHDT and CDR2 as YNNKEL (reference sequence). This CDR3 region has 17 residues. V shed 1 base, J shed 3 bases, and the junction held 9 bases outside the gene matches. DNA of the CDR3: TGTGCCAGCAGCCAAGCTGGGACAGGGGTTGGTTTCTACGAGCAGTACTTC. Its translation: CASSQAGTGVGFYEQYF.

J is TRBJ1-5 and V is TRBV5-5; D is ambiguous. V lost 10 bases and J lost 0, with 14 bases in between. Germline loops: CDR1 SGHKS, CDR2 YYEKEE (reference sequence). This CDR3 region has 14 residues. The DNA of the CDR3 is TGTGCCTCCGGGAGGGAATATAGCAATCAGCCCCAGCATTTT. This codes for CASGREYSNQPQHF.

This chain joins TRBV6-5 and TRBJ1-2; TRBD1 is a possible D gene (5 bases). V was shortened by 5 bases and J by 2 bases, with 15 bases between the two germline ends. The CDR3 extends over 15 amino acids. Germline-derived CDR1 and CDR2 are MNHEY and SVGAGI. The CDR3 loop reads CASSPNWGRNYGYTF. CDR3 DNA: TGTGCCAGCAGTCCAAATTGGGGGAGAAACTATGGCTACACCTTC.

The CDR3 coding sequence is TGTGCCAGTAGTTATATGACCTCGAACACCGGGGAGCTGTTTTTT. Amino acid sequence: CASSYMTSNTGELFF. The genes are TRBV19 and TRBJ2-2; D unresolved. V lost 5 bases to trimming and J lost 0 bases, with 10 bases between them. The CDR3 is 15 amino acids. Germline V lookup: CDR1 LNHDA, CDR2 SQIVND (reference sequence).

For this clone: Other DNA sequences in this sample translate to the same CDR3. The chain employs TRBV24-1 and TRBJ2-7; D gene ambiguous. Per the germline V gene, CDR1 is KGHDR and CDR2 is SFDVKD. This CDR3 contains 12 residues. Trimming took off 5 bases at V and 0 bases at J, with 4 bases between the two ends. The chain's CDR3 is CATSGGSYEQYF. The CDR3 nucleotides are TGTGCCACCAGTGGGGGCTCCTACGAGCAGTACTTC.

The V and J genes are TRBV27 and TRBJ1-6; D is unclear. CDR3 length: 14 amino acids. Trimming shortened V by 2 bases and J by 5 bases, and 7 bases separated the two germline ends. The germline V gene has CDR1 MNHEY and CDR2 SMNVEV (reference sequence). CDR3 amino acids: CASSLGPNNSPLHF. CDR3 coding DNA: TGTGCCAGCAGTTTAGGCCCCAATAATTCACCCCTCCACTTT.

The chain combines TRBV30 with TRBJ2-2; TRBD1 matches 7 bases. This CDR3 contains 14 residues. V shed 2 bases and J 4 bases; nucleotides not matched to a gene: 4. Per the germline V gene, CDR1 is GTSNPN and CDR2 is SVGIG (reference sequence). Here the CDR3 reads CAWSKGASTGELFF. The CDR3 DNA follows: TGTGCCTGGAGTAAGGGGGCGAGCACCGGGGAGCTGTTTTTT.

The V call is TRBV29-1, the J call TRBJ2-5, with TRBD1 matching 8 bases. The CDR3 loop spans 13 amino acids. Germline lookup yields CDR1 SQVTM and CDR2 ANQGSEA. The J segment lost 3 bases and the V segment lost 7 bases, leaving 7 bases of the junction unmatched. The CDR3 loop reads CSARDRQKETQYF. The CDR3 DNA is TGCAGCGCTCGGGACAGGCAAAAAGAGACCCAGTACTTC.

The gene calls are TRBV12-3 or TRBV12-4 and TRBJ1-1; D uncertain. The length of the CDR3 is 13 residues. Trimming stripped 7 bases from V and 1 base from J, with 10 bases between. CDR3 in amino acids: CASKLTENTEAFF. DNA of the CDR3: TGTGCCAGCAAACTAACAGAGAACACTGAAGCTTTCTTT.

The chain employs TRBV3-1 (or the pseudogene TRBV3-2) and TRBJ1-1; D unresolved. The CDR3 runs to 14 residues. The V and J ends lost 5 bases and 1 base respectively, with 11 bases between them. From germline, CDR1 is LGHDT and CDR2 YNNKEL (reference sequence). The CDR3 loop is CASSFLQQNTEAFF. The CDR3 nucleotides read TGTGCCAGCAGCTTCTTACAGCAGAACACTGAAGCTTTCTTT.

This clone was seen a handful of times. The CDR3 DNA reads TGTGCCAGCAGCTTAGGGGGACTAGCGGGAGAATTGGTCGGCACAGATACGCAGTATTTT. This gives the protein CASSLGGLAGELVGTDTQYF. The V and J genes are TRBV11-3 and TRBJ2-3, with TRBD2 identical over 14 bases. The CDR3 spans 20 residues. Germline lookup yields CDR1 SGHNT and CDR2 YENEEA. V was pared by 1 base and J by 1 base, with 10 bases of the junction left unmatched. Full variable domain (rest looked up from reference TRBV11-3 and TRBJ2-3): EAGVVQSPRYKIIEKKQPVAFWCNPISGHNTLYWYLQNLGQGPELLIRYENEEAVDDSQLPKDRFSAERLKGVDSTLKIQPAELGDSAVYLCASSLGGLAGELVGTDTQYFGPGTRLTVL.

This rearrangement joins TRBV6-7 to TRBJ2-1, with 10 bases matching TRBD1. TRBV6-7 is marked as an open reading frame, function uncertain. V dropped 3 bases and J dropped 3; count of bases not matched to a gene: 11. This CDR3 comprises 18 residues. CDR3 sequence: CASSYRTGGSRDYNEQFF. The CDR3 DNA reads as TGTGCCAGCAGTTATCGGACAGGGGGTAGCCGGGACTACAATGAGCAGTTCTTC.

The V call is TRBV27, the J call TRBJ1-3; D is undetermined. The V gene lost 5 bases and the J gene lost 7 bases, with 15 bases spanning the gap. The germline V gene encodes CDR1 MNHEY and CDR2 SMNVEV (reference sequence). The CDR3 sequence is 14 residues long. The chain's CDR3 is CASSPGRVRNTIYF. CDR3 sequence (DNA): TGTGCCAGCAGTCCAGGACGGGTGAGGAACACCATATATTTT.

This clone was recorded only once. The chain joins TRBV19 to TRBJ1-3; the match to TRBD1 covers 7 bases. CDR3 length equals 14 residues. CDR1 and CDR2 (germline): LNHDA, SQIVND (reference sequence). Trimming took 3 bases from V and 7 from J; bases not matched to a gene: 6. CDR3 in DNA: TGTGCCAGTAGTATTGGGCAGGGGGGGAACACCATATATTTT. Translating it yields CASSIGQGGNTIYF.

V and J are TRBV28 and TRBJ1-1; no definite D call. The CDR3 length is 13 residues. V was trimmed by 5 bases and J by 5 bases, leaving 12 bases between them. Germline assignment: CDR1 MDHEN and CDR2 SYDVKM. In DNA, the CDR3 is TGTGCCAGCAGTCCAGCCGGGCTTACTGAAGCTTTCTTT. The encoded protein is CASSPAGLTEAFF.

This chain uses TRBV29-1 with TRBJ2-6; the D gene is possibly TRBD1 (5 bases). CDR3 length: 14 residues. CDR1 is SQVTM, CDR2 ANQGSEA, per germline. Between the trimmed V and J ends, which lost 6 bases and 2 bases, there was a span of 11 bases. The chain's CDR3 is CSVGPGPGANVLTF. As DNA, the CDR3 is TGCAGCGTCGGGCCAGGGCCTGGGGCCAACGTCCTGACTTTC.

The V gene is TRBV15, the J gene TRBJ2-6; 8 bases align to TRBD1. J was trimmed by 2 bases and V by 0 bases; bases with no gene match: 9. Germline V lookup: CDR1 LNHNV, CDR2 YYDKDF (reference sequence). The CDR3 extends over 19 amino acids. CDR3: CATSRDRPTGVPGANVLTF. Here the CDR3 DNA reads TGTGCCACCAGCAGAGATCGACCGACAGGGGTTCCTGGGGCCAACGTCCTGACTTTC.

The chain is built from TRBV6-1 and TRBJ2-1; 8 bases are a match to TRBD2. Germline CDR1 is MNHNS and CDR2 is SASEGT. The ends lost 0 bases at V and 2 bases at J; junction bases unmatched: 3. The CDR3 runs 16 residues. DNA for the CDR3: TGTGCCAGCAGTGAAGCGGGCGGGAGGACCTACAATGAGCAGTTCTTC. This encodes CASSEAGGRTYNEQFF.

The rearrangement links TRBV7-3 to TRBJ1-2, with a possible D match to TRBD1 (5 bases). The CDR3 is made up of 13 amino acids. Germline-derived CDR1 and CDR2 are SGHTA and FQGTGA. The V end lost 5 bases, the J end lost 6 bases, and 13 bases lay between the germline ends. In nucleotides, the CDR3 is TGTGCCAGCAGCCGGGGGATAGAGGATGGCTACACCTTC. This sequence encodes CASSRGIEDGYTF.

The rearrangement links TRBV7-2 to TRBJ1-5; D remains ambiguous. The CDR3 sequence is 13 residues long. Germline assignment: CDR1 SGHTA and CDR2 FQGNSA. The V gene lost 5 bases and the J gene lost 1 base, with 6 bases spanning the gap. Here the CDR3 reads CASSPISNQPQHF. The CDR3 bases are TGTGCCAGCAGCCCGATAAGCAATCAGCCCCAGCATTTT.

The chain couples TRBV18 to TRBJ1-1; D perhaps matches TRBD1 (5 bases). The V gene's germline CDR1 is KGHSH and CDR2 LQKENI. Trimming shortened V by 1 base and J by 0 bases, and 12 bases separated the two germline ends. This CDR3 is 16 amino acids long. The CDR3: CASSPRSADMNTEAFF. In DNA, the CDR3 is TGTGCCAGCTCACCACGATCGGCGGACATGAACACTGAAGCTTTCTTT.

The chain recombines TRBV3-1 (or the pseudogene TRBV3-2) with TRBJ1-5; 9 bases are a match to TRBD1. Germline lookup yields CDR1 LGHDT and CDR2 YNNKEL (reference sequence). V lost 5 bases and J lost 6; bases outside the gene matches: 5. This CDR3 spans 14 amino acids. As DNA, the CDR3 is TGTGCCAGCAGCAGTGGACAGGGGCTTCAGCCCCAGCATTTT. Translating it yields CASSSGQGLQPQHF.